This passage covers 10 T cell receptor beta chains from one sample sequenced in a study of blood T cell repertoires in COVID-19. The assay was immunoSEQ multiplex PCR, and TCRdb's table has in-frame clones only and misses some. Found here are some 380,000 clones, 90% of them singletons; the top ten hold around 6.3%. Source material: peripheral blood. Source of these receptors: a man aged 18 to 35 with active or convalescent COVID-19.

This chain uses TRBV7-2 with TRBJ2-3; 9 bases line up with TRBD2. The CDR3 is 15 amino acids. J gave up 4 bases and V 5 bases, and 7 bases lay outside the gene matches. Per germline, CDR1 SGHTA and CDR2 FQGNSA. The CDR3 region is CASSGAGGRPDTQYF. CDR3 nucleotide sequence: TGTGCCAGCAGCGGGGCGGGGGGGCGGCCAGATACGCAGTATTTT.

The CDR3 loop is CASSPGTQTYEQYF. CDR3 bases: TGTGCCAGCAGCCCCGGGACACAAACCTACGAGCAGTACTTC. The chain carries TRBV9 and TRBJ2-7; TRBD1 might be the D (6 bases). The CDR3 runs 14 residues. The germline gives CDR1 SGDLS, CDR2 YYNGEE. Trimming cost V 4 bases and J 2 bases, with 13 bases left between them.

CDR3 residues: CASSLLTGAYEQYF. The CDR3 bases are TGTGCCAGCAGCTTGCTGACAGGGGCCTACGAGCAGTACTTC. This sequence joins TRBV7-2 and TRBJ2-7; 8 positions match TRBD1. The V gene's germline CDR1 is SGHTA and CDR2 FQGNSA. V lost 3 bases to trimming and J lost 2 bases; unmatched junction nucleotides: 3. The CDR3 contains 14 residues.

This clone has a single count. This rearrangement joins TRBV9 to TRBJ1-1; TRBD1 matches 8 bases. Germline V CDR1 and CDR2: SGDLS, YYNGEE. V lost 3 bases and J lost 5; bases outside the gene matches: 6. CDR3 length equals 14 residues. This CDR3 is CASSGMTGETEAFF. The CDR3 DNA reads TGTGCCAGCAGCGGGATGACAGGGGAGACTGAAGCTTTCTTT. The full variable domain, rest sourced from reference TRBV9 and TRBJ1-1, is DSGVTQTPKHLITATGQRVTLRCSPRSGDLSVYWYQQSLDQGLQFLIQYYNGEERAKGNILERFSAQQFPDLHSELNLSSLELGDSALYFCASSGMTGETEAFFGQGTRLTVV.

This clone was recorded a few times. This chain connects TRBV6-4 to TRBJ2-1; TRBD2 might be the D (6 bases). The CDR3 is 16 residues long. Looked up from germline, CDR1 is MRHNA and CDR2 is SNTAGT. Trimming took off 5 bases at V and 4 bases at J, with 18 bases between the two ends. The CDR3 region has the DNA TGTGCCAGCAGTCCCTGGGTTAGCGGAGAATACAATGAGCAGTTCTTC. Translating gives CASSPWVSGEYNEQFF.

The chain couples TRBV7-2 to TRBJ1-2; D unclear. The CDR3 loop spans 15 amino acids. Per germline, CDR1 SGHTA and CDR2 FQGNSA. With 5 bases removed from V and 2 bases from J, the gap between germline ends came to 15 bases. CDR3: CASSPRRNSNYGYTF. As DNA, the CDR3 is TGTGCCAGCAGCCCGCGGAGGAACTCCAACTATGGCTACACCTTC.

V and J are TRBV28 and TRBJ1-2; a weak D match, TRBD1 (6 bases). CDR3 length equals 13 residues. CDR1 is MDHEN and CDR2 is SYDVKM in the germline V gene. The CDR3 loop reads CVTGGGRPPGYTF. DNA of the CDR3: TGTGTAACGGGCGGGGGCCGACCGCCCGGCTACACCTTC.

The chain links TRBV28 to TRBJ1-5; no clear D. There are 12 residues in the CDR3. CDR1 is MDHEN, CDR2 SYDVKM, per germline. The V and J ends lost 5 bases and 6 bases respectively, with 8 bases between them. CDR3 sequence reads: CASSPPGQPQHF. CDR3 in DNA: TGTGCCAGCAGTCCCCCCGGTCAGCCCCAGCATTTT.

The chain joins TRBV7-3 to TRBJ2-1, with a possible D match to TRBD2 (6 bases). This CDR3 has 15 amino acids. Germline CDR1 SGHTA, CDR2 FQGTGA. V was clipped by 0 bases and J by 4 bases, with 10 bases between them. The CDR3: CASSLTGTAYNEQFF. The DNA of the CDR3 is TGTGCCAGCAGCTTAACGGGGACTGCTTACAATGAGCAGTTCTTC. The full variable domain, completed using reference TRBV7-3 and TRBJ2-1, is GAGVSQTPSNKVTEKGKYVELRCDPISGHTALYWYRQSLGQGPEFLIYFQGTGAADDSGLPNDRFFAVRPEGSVSTLKIQRTERGDSAVYLCASSLTGTAYNEQFFGPGTRLTVL.

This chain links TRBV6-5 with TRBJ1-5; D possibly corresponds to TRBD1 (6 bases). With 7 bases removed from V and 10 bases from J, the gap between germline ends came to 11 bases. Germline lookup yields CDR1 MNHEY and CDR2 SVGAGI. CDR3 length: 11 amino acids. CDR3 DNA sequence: TGTGCCAGCACCTCAGGGGATCCCCAGCATTTT. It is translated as CASTSGDPQHF.